This T cell receptor (beta chain) derives from a study of technical replicates of blood from a handful of donors. The CDR3 is 14 residues long. CDR1 and CDR2 from the germline V gene are MDHEN and SYDVKM. V dropped 5 bases and J dropped 1; count of bases not matched to a gene: 4. Profiled with immunoSEQ multiplex PCR; TCRdb holds only in-frame clones, not every one. Of about 15,000 clones listed, roughly 83% are singletons. The sequence derives from a human donor in good health. The sequenced sample consisted of PBMCs. V usage is TRBV28 and J usage is TRBJ2-7, with 8 bases that match TRBD2. The CDR3 protein is CASSISGNSYEQYF. CDR3 nucleotide sequence: TGTGCCAGCAGTATTAGCGGGAATTCCTACGAGCAGTACTTC.